Presented here are 21 T cell receptor beta chains from one specimen sequenced in a study of shared clonotypes between healthy human individuals. The table came from immunoSEQ multiplex PCR; TCRdb's copy has only in-frame clones and leaves some out. Here the sample spans roughly 1,500,000 clones, around 98.5% being singletons. Sequenced: naive CD4+ T cells sorted from blood. Subset defined: CD45RA+ positively selected. These receptors all come from a man aged 25-45 years in good health.

The chain links TRBV29-1 to TRBJ2-1; possibly TRBD2 for D (5 bases). CDR3 length: 15 residues. CDR1 is SQVTM and CDR2 is ANQGSEA in the germline V gene. V was pared by 6 bases and J by 2 bases, with 17 bases between. The CDR3 reads CSVRVAAGPYNEQFF. Written as DNA, the CDR3 is TGCAGCGTGAGGGTGGCGGCGGGCCCCTACAATGAGCAGTTCTTC.

The chain carries TRBV7-9 and TRBJ2-7, with D maybe TRBD1 (5 bases). Germline CDR1 reads SEHNR; CDR2 reads FQNEAQ (reference sequence). V was shortened by 1 base and J by 6 bases, with 13 bases between the two germline ends. The CDR3 extends over 14 amino acids. The CDR3 here is CASSLDAHRSEQYF. CDR3 bases: TGTGCCAGCAGCTTAGACGCCCACAGGTCCGAGCAGTACTTC.

The chain couples TRBV25-1 to TRBJ2-5, with 15 bases lining up with TRBD2. Germline V lookup: CDR1 MGHDK, CDR2 SYGVNS. V lost 8 bases and J lost 7; bases outside the gene matches: 5. The CDR3 totals 14 residues. The CDR3 protein is CASGTSGGLGTQYF. The DNA for the CDR3 is TGTGCCAGCGGGACTAGCGGGGGGTTGGGGACCCAGTACTTC. Full variable domain (outside the CDR3, taken from reference TRBV25-1 and TRBJ2-5): EADIYQTPRYLVIGTGKKITLECSQTMGHDKMYWYQQDPGMELHLIHYSYGVNSTEKGDLSSESTVSRIRTEHFPLTLESARPSHTSQYLCASGTSGGLGTQYFGPGTRLLVL.

A single count supports this clone. This chain links TRBV5-1 with TRBJ2-7; D might be TRBD1 (6 bases). CDR1 is SGHRS, CDR2 YFSETQ, per germline. V lost 3 bases and J lost 1, with 11 bases in between. The CDR3 loop spans 14 amino acids. CDR3 DNA sequence: TGCGCCAGCAGCTCAGGACAGCAGTCCTACGAGCAGTACTTC. Translated, it gives CASSSGQQSYEQYF.

The chain combines TRBV15 with TRBJ1-5; possibly TRBD1 for D (5 bases). CDR3 length equals 15 residues. Trimming took off 0 bases at V and 5 bases at J, with 11 bases between the two ends. From germline, CDR1 is LNHNV and CDR2 YYDKDF (reference sequence). CDR3 sequence reads: CATSRDGQGHQPQHF. CDR3 coding DNA: TGTGCCACCAGCAGAGATGGGCAGGGCCATCAGCCCCAGCATTTT.

The rearrangement links TRBV11-2 to TRBJ1-1, with D unresolved. V lost 1 base to trimming and J lost 10 bases, with 10 bases between them. The CDR3 runs 12 residues. Germline assignment: CDR1 SGHAT and CDR2 FQNNGV. This CDR3 reads CASSLGDLVAFF. The CDR3 bases are TGTGCCAGCAGCTTAGGTGACCTAGTAGCTTTCTTT.

This chain links TRBV2 with TRBJ1-1; possible D gene TRBD1, 5 bases. The germline gives CDR1 SNHLY, CDR2 FYNNEI. V was clipped by 6 bases and J by 14 bases, with 13 bases between them. The CDR3 consists of 10 residues. DNA of the CDR3: TGTGCCAGCAGCTCCGACAGCAGCTTCTTT. Translated: CASSSDSSFF.

This clone was detected once. The V and J genes are TRBV5-1 and TRBJ1-2; D might be TRBD1 (6 bases). The germline V gene encodes CDR1 SGHRS and CDR2 YFSETQ. The CDR3 runs to 14 residues. V was clipped by 4 bases and J by 0 bases, with 10 bases between them. The CDR3 nucleotides are TGCGCCAGCAGCCACAGGGATTCTAACTATGGCTACACCTTC. The encoded protein is CASSHRDSNYGYTF.

This chain joins TRBV10-3 and TRBJ1-1, with D perhaps matching TRBD1 (5 bases). The germline gives CDR1 ENHRY, CDR2 SYGVKD. This CDR3 region has 11 residues. V lost 9 bases to trimming and J lost 1 base, with 6 bases between them. The CDR3 DNA reads as TGTGCCATTGGGGGGAACACTGAAGCTTTCTTT. Translated: CAIGGNTEAFF.

The chain couples TRBV9 to TRBJ1-2, with D uncertain. The CDR3 runs to 14 residues. V gave up 4 bases and J gave up 0 bases, with 10 bases separating them. Germline V lookup: CDR1 SGDLS, CDR2 YYNGEE. The CDR3 DNA reads TGTGCCAGCAGCCCCGCGTCGGCTAACTATGGCTACACCTTC. Translated: CASSPASANYGYTF.

The chain carries TRBV10-1 and TRBJ2-7; tentative D call: TRBD1 (6 bases). Trimming cost V 6 bases and J 4 bases, with 16 bases left between them. In germline, CDR1 is WNHNN, CDR2 SYGVQD (reference sequence). The CDR3 totals 14 residues. CDR3 DNA sequence: TGCGCCAGCAGCCTAGGTCAGGGGATGTACGAGCAGTACTTC. Encoded protein: CASSLGQGMYEQYF.

CDR3 coding DNA: TGTGCCAGCAGCCCCACTTCAGCGGGCGCGCAGTATTTT. The encoded protein is CASSPTSAGAQYF. The V and J genes are TRBV7-3 and TRBJ2-3; D possibly corresponds to TRBD2 (6 bases). The CDR3 totals 13 residues. The V and J ends lost 5 bases and 10 bases respectively, with 16 bases between them. Germline values: CDR1 SGHTA, CDR2 FQGTGA. Using reference TRBV7-3 and TRBJ2-3 for the parts outside the CDR3, the full variable domain is GAGVSQTPSNKVTEKGKYVELRCDPISGHTALYWYRQSLGQGPEFLIYFQGTGAADDSGLPNDRFFAVRPEGSVSTLKIQRTERGDSAVYLCASSPTSAGAQYFGPGTRLTVL.

This clone was counted a single time. The chain carries TRBV10-3 and TRBJ1-5; D unresolved. The CDR3 extends over 12 amino acids. Looked up from germline, CDR1 is ENHRY and CDR2 is SYGVKD. Deletions cut 5 bases from V and 5 bases from J, with 7 bases between. The CDR3 bases are TGTGCCATCAGTACCCAGGATCAGCCCCAGCATTTT. Translated, it gives CAISTQDQPQHF.

The genes are TRBV7-6 and TRBJ2-7, with 10 nucleotides matching TRBD2. The V gene end was trimmed by 1 base and the J gene end by 0 bases; junction bases not matched to a gene: 15. Germline CDR1 and CDR2: SGHVS and FNYEAQ. The CDR3 spans 20 residues. This chain's CDR3 is CASSLVWGAGGRDSSYEQYF. CDR3 bases: TGTGCCAGCAGCTTAGTATGGGGAGCGGGAGGGCGGGATAGCTCCTACGAGCAGTACTTC.

The chain carries TRBV5-1 and TRBJ1-1, with 7 bases identical to TRBD1. CDR1 and CDR2 from the germline V gene are SGHRS and YFSETQ. The CDR3 is made up of 18 amino acids. J lost 1 base, V lost 1 base, and 13 bases had no gene match. CDR3 bases: TGCGCCAGCAGCTTGTACCGACCGTGGGACAGACCGAACACTGAAGCTTTCTTT. This codes for CASSLYRPWDRPNTEAFF.

The CDR3, as DNA: TGCAGCGCCCGGACAGGGCTCCCAGAGACCCAGTACTTC. It translates to CSARTGLPETQYF. The V and J genes are TRBV29-1 and TRBJ2-5; TRBD1 agrees at 8 bases. Per the germline V gene, CDR1 is SQVTM and CDR2 is ANQGSEA. Trimming cost V 7 bases and J 4 bases; bases outside gene matches: 8. This CDR3 has 13 amino acids.

This clone was counted a single time. The chain has TRBV9 and TRBJ1-1; TRBD1 is a possible D gene (6 bases). Germline lookup yields CDR1 SGDLS and CDR2 YYNGEE. V was trimmed by 0 bases and J by 6 bases, leaving 12 bases between them. The CDR3 runs to 14 residues. CDR3 residues: CASSVDVRQAEAFF. CDR3 bases: TGTGCCAGCAGCGTAGACGTGCGACAGGCTGAAGCTTTCTTT. Combining the CDR3 with reference TRBV9 and TRBJ1-1 gives the whole variable domain DSGVTQTPKHLITATGQRVTLRCSPRSGDLSVYWYQQSLDQGLQFLIQYYNGEERAKGNILERFSAQQFPDLHSELNLSSLELGDSALYFCASSVDVRQAEAFFGQGTRLTVV.

The chain couples TRBV15 to TRBJ1-1; TRBD1 might be the D (6 bases). The V gene's germline CDR1 is LNHNV and CDR2 YYDKDF (reference sequence). V shed 9 bases and J shed 1 base, with 12 bases lying between them. The CDR3 has 13 amino acids. CDR3 coding DNA: TGTGCCACTGCGGGGGGCGCGAACACTGAAGCTTTCTTT. This translates into CATAGGANTEAFF.

CDR3 coding DNA: TGTGCCAGCCTAGGAAACACCATATATTTT. It is translated as CASLGNTIYF. The chain uses TRBV28 and TRBJ1-3; no definite D call. CDR3 length: 10 amino acids. V was pared by 8 bases and J by 4 bases, with 3 bases between. Per the germline V gene, CDR1 is MDHEN and CDR2 is SYDVKM.

V is TRBV19 and J is TRBJ1-2; 7 bases agree with TRBD1. V gave up 8 bases and J gave up 4 bases; unmatched junction bases: 10. CDR1 is LNHDA, CDR2 SQIVND, per germline (reference sequence). The CDR3 extends over 14 amino acids. This chain's CDR3 is CASRLTGSSYGYTF. The CDR3 nucleotides are TGTGCCAGTCGCTTGACAGGGTCCTCCTATGGCTACACCTTC.

The rearrangement joins TRBV7-3 to TRBJ2-1; D not resolved. The germline gives CDR1 SGHTA, CDR2 FQGTGA. This CDR3 spans 12 amino acids. V was cut by 5 bases and J by 7 bases, with 9 bases left in between. CDR3: CASSPGWNEQFF. CDR3 nucleotide sequence: TGTGCCAGCAGCCCCGGGTGGAATGAGCAGTTCTTC.